This TCR beta chain was identified during a study of Ad26.COV2.S vaccination and SARS-CoV-2 variants. The study's findings and limits: Once vaccination had occurred, spike-specific CD8+ and CD4+ T cell responses reportedly showed substantial breadth. It is possible that the TCR breadth and depth analyses underestimated the total T cell responses.

Turning to this clone: The antigen remains undetermined.

TCRdb's table, derived via immunoSEQ multiplex PCR, lists solely in-frame clones and lacks some. The table lists roughly 300,000 clones, about 87% of them singletons. This CDR3 is 14 amino acids long. The V and J ends lost 10 bases and 0 bases respectively, with 12 bases between them. Germline V gene lookup returns CDR1 SNHLY and CDR2 FYNNEI. The treatment is: 19 received Ad26.COV2.S at low or high dose, single or two shots; roughly five received placebo; per-sample allocation not given. The study sampled participants on day 63 after the first vaccine or placebo injection. Aged 18-55 years, donor was enrolled in Boston in the early 2020s. As its vector, the vaccine had Ad26, which expressed Wuhan-strain SARS-CoV-2 spike.

The J gene is TRBJ1-4, the V gene TRBV2; no clear D. Sequenced here: peripheral blood, sampled in a trial of Ad26.COV2.S vaccine versus placebo. The TCR sequence derives from a person aged 18-60 years who received the Ad26.COV2.S COVID-19 vaccine or a placebo. The CDR3 loop reads CATQTTTTNEKLFF. The CDR3, as DNA: TGTGCCACCCAGACAACAACAACTAATGAAAAACTGTTTTTT.